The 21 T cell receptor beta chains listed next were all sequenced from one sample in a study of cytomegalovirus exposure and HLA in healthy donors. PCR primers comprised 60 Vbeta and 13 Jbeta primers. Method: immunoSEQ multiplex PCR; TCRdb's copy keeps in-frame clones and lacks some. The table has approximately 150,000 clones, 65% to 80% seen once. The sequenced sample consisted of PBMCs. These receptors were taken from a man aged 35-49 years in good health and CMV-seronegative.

The CDR3 nucleotides read TGTGCCAGCAGCTTAGGGGGCGCCGAGCAGTACTTC. It yields the protein CASSLGGAEQYF. This chain uses TRBV7-2 with TRBJ2-7; weak D call: TRBD1 (5 bases). CDR1 SGHTA and CDR2 FQGNSA come from the germline V gene. The CDR3 length is 12 residues. V was trimmed by 1 base and J by 6 bases, leaving 7 bases between them. Based on the CDR3 plus reference TRBV7-2 and TRBJ2-7, the full variable domain is GAGVSQSPSNKVTEKGKDVELRCDPISGHTALYWYRQSLGQGLEFLIYFQGNSAPDKSGLPSDRFSAERTGGSVSTLTIQRTQQEDSAVYLCASSLGGAEQYFGPGTRLTVT.

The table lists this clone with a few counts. The CDR3, as DNA: TGTGCCAGCAGCGCAGGGGTTGGCTATGGCTACACCTTC. This sequence encodes CASSAGVGYGYTF. The chain links TRBV9 to TRBJ1-2, with D tentatively TRBD1 (6 bases). CDR1 is SGDLS and CDR2 is YYNGEE in the germline V gene. The CDR3 totals 13 residues. The germline V and J ends were trimmed by 3 bases and 4 bases, with 10 bases remaining between them.

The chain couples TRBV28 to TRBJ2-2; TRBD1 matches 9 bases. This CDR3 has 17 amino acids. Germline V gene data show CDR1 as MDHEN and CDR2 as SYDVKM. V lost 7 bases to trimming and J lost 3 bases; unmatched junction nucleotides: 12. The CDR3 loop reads CASKGGRGQGYTGELFF. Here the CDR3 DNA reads TGTGCCAGCAAAGGAGGGCGGGGACAGGGATACACCGGGGAGCTGTTTTTT.

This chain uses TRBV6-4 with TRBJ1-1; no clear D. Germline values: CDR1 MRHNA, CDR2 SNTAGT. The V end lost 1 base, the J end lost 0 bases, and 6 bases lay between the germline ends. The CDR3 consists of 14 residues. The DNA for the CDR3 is TGTGCCAGCAGTGACTACAGCTTGAACACTGAAGCTTTCTTT. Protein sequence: CASSDYSLNTEAFF.

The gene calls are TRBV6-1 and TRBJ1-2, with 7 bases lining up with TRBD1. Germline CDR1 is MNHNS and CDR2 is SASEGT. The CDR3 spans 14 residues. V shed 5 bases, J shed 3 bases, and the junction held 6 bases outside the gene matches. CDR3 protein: CASSLRDSDYGYTF. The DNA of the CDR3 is TGTGCCAGCAGTCTGAGGGACAGTGACTATGGCTACACCTTC.

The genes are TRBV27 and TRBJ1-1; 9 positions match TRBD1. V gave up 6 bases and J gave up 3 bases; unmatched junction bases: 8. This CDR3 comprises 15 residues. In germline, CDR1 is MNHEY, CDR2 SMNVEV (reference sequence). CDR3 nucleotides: TGTGCCAGCAGCTGGACAGGGGAGATTCACACTGAAGCTTTCTTT. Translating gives CASSWTGEIHTEAFF.

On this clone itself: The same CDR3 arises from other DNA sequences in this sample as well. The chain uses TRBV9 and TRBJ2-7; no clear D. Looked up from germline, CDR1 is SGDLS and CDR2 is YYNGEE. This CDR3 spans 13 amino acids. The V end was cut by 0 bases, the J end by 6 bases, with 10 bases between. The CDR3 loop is CASSVVLGGEQYF. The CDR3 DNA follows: TGTGCCAGCAGCGTAGTTCTCGGTGGCGAGCAGTACTTC.

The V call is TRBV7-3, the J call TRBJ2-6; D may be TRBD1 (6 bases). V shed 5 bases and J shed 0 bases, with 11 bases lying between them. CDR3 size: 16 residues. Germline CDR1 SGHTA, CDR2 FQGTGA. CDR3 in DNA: TGTGCCAGCAGCGACAGGCTGAGCTCTGGGGCCAACGTCCTGACTTTC. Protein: CASSDRLSSGANVLTF.

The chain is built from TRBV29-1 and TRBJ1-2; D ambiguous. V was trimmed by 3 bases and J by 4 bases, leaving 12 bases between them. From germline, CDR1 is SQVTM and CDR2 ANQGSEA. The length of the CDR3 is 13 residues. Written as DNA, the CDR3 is TGCAGCGTTGAGAATCCAGGCACCTATGGCTACACCTTC. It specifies CSVENPGTYGYTF.

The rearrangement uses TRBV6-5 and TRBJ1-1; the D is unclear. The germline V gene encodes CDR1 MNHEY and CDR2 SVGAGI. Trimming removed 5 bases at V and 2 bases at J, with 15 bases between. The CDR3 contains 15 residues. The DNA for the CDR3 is TGTGCCAGCAGTCCACCTACGACGGGTAACACTGAAGCTTTCTTT. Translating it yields CASSPPTTGNTEAFF.

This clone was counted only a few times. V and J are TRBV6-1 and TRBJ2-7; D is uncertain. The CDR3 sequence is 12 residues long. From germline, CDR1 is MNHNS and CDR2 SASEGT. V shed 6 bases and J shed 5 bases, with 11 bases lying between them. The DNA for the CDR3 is TGTGCCAGCAGGTCAGGCCCAAACGAGCAGTACTTC. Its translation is CASRSGPNEQYF.

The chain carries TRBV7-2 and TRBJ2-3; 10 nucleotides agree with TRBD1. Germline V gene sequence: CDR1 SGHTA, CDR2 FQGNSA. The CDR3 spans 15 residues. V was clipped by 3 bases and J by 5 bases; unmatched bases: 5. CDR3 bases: TGTGCCAGCAGCTTCGACAGGGGGCGGCAAGATACGCAGTATTTT. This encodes CASSFDRGRQDTQYF. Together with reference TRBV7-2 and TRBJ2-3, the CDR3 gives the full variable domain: GAGVSQSPSNKVTEKGKDVELRCDPISGHTALYWYRQSLGQGLEFLIYFQGNSAPDKSGLPSDRFSAERTGGSVSTLTIQRTQQEDSAVYLCASSFDRGRQDTQYFGPGTRLTVL.

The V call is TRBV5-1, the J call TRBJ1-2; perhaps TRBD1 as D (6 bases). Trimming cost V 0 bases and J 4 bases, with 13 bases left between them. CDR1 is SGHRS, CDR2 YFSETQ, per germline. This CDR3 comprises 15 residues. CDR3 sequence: CASSLVSGESYGYTF. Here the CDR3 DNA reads TGCGCCAGCAGCTTGGTTTCAGGGGAGAGCTATGGCTACACCTTC.

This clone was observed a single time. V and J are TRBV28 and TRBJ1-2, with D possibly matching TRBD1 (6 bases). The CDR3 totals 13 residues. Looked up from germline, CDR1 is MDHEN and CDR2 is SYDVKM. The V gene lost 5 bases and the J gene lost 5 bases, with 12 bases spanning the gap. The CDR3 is CASSRGGVYGYTF. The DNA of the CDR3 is TGTGCCAGCAGTAGGGGGGGGGTATATGGCTACACCTTC.

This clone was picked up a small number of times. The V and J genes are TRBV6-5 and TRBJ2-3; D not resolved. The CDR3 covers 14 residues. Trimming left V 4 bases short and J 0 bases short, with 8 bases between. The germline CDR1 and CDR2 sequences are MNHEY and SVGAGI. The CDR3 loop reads CASSSTASTDTQYF. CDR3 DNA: TGTGCCAGCAGTTCTACTGCCAGCACAGATACGCAGTATTTT.

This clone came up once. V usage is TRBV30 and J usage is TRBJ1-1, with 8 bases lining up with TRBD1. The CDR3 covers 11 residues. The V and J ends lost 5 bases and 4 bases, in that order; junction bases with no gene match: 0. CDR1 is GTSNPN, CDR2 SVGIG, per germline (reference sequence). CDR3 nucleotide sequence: TGTGCCTGGGACAGGGGCACTGAAGCTTTCTTT. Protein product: CAWDRGTEAFF.

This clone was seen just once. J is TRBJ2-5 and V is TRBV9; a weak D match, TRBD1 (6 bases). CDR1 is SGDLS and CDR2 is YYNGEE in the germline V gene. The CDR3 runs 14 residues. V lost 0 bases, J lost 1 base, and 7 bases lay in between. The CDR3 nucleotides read TGTGCCAGCAGCGTAGAGACAGGCCAAGAGACCCAGTACTTC. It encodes CASSVETGQETQYF.

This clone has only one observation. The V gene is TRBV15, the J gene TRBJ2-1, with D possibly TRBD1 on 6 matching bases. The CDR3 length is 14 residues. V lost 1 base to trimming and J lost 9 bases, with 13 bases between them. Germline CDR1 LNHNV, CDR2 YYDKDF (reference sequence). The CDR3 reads CATSRATGRSEQFF. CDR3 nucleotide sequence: TGTGCCACCAGCAGAGCCACAGGGAGATCTGAGCAGTTCTTC.

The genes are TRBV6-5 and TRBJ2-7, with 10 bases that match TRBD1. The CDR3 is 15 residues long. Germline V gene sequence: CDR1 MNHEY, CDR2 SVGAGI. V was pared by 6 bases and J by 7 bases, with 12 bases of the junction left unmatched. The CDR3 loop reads CASSSGTGAWSEQYF. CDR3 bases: TGTGCCAGCAGCTCCGGGACAGGGGCCTGGAGTGAGCAGTACTTC.

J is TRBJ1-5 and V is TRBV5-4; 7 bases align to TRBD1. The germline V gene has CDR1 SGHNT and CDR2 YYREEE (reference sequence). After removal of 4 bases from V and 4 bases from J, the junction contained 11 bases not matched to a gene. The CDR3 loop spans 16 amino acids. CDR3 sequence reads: CASSRDGQAGNQPQHF. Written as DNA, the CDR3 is TGTGCCAGCAGCCGGGACGGACAGGCAGGGAATCAGCCCCAGCATTTT.

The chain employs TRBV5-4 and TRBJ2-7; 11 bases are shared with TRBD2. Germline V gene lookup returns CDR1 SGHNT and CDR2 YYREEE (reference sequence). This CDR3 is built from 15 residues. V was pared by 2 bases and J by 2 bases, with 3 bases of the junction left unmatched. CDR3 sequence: CASSFGTSGTYEQYF. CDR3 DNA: TGTGCCAGCAGCTTTGGGACTAGCGGAACCTACGAGCAGTACTTC.